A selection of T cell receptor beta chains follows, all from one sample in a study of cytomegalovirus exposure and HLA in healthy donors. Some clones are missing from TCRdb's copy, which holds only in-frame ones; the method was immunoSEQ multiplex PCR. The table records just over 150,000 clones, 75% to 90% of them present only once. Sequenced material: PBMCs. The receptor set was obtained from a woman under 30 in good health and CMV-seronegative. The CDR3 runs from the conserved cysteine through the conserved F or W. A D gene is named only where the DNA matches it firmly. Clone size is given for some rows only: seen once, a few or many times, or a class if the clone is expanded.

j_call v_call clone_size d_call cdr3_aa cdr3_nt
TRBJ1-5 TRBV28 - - CASSPEGVPGNQPQHF TGTGCCAGCAGTCCCGAGGGGGTGCCGGGCAATCAGCCCCAGCATTTT
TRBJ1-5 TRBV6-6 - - CASSYSTRQPNQPQHF TGTGCCAGCAGTTACTCGACCCGACAGCCTAATCAGCCCCAGCATTTT
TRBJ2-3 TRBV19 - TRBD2 CATSLAGASTDTQYF TGTGCCACCTCACTAGCGGGCGCTAGCACAGATACGCAGTATTTT
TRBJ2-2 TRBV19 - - CASSIRRTQNTGELFF TGTGCCAGTAGTATCAGGCGCACCCAGAACACCGGGGAGCTGTTTTTT
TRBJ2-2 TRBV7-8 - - CAIRAGYSGGELFF TGTGCCATCAGGGCAGGCTATTCTGGGGGGGAGCTGTTTTTT
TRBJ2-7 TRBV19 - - CASSTSFLTYEQYF TGTGCCAGTAGTACGTCCTTCCTTACCTACGAGCAGTACTTC
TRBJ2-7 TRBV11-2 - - CASSYTGSLQSYEQYF TGTGCCAGCAGCTACACAGGGTCACTACAATCCTACGAGCAGTACTTC
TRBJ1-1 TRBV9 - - CASSTSNRVGDTEAFF TGTGCCAGCAGCACCTCCAACAGGGTCGGAGACACTGAAGCTTTCTTT
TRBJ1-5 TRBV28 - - CASAGSNQPQHF TGTGCCAGCGCCGGTAGCAATCAGCCCCAGCATTTT
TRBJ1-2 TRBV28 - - CASSLQGTLYGYTF TGTGCCAGCAGTTTGCAGGGGACCCTCTATGGCTACACCTTC
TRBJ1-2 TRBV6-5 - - CASSYRAGGPYGYTF TGTGCCAGCAGTTACCGGGCAGGAGGCCCCTATGGCTACACCTTC
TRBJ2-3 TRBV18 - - CASSPRPGAGADTQYF TGTGCCAGCTCACCACGACCGGGAGCAGGTGCAGATACGCAGTATTTT
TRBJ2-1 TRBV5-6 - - CASSLKADPVNEQFF TGTGCCAGCAGCTTGAAAGCGGATCCCGTTAATGAGCAGTTCTTC
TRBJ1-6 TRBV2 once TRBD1 CASKFQGAGNNSPLHF TGTGCCAGCAAGTTTCAGGGGGCTGGGAATAATTCACCCCTCCACTTT
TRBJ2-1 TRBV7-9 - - CASSSRPDNEQFF TGTGCCAGCAGCTCGAGGCCCGACAATGAGCAGTTCTTC
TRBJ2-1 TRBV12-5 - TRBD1 CASVLETGINPAYNEQFF TGTGCTAGTGTTCTCGAGACAGGGATAAACCCAGCCTACAATGAGCAGTTCTTC
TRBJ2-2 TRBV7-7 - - CAIPRGDNTGELFF TGTGCCATTCCCAGGGGAGACAACACCGGGGAGCTGTTTTTT
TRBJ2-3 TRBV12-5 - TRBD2 CASGQGTSGSTDTQYF TGTGCTAGTGGTCAGGGGACTAGCGGGAGTACAGATACGCAGTATTTT
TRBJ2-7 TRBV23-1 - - CASSQKETRGTSYEQYF TGCGCCAGCAGTCAAAAGGAGACACGGGGAACCTCCTACGAGCAGTACTTC
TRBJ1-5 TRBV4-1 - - CASSQGGNQPQHF TGCGCCAGCAGCCAAGGCGGAAATCAGCCCCAGCATTTT
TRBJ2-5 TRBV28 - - CASSPTWNTVGQETQYF TGTGCCAGCAGTCCTACCTGGAACACAGTCGGCCAAGAGACCCAGTACTTC
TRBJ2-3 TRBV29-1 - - CSVVAARYTDTQYF TGCAGCGTGGTAGCGGCCCGTTACACAGATACGCAGTATTTT
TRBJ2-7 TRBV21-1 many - CASSTRWRGLSYEQYF TGTGCCAGCAGCACGCGGTGGAGGGGCCTCTCCTACGAGCAGTACTTC
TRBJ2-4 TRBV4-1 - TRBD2 CASSRLAGEPTKNIQYF TGCGCCAGCAGCCGACTAGCGGGAGAGCCGACCAAAAACATTCAGTACTTC
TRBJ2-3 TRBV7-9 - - CASSLSGLASNTQYF TGTGCCAGCAGCTTATCGGGACTCGCGAGCAATACGCAGTATTTT
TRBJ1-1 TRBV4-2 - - CASSDRGGTNTEAFF TGTGCCAGCAGCGACCGTGGAGGGACGAACACTGAAGCTTTCTTT
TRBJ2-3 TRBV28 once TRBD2 CASSQSGRSTDTQYF TGTGCCAGCAGCCAGAGCGGGAGGAGCACAGATACGCAGTATTTT
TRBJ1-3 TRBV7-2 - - CASRKEASGNTIYF TGTGCCAGCAGAAAGGAGGCCTCTGGAAACACCATATATTTT
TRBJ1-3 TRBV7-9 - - CASSLTLDWPRGNTIYF TGTGCCAGCAGCTTAACCTTAGACTGGCCCCGAGGAAACACCATATATTTT
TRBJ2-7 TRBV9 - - CASSVNEEVPSYEQYF TGTGCCAGCAGCGTGAATGAAGAGGTTCCGTCCTACGAGCAGTACTTC
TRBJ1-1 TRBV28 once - CASSSPGTEAFF TGTGCCAGCAGCTCCCCGGGCACTGAAGCTTTCTTT
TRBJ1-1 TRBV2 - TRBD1 CASGSGQGYTEAFF TGTGCCAGCGGAAGTGGACAGGGGTACACTGAAGCTTTCTTT
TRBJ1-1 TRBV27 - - CASSLTGWGGTEAFF TGTGCCAGCAGTTTAACGGGGTGGGGTGGCACTGAAGCTTTCTTT
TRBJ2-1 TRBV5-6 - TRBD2 CASSWRAGGQLDEQFF TGTGCCAGCAGCTGGCGGGCGGGGGGGCAGTTAGATGAGCAGTTCTTC
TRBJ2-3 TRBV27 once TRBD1 CASKEWTGRTDTQYF TGTGCCAGCAAAGAGTGGACAGGGCGCACAGATACGCAGTATTTT
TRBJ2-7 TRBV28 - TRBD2 CASSPVAGGPQQYF TGTGCCAGCAGCCCCGTAGCGGGGGGGCCTCAGCAGTACTTC
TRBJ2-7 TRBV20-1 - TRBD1 CSAGQGKVQYF TGCAGTGCGGGACAGGGAAAGGTGCAGTACTTC
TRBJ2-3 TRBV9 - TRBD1 CASSVTGGTTDTQYF TGTGCCAGCAGCGTAACAGGGGGTACCACAGATACGCAGTATTTT
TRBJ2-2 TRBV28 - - CASSLGSNGELFF TGTGCCAGCAGTTTGGGCAGCAACGGGGAGCTGTTTTTT
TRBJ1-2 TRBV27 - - CASSPQGSSYGYTF TGTGCCAGCAGTCCTCAGGGGAGCAGCTATGGCTACACCTTC
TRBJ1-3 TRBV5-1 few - CASSPELGISRGRGGGAGNTIYF TGCGCCAGCAGCCCCGAATTGGGGATCTCCCGTGGTCGGGGGGGTGGGGCTGGAAACACCATATATTTT
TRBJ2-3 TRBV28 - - CASSINTDTQYF TGTGCCAGCAGTATCAACACAGATACGCAGTATTTT
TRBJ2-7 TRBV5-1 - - CAIPSLGGVMFTSRAHEQYF TGCGCCATCCCGTCGCTGGGCGGGGTTATGTTTACAAGCCGCGCACACGAGCAGTACTTC
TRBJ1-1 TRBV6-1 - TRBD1 CASRDRARDTEAFF TGTGCCAGCAGAGACAGGGCGAGGGACACTGAAGCTTTCTTT
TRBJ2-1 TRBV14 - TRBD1 CASSQDRDRATYNEQFF TGTGCCAGCAGCCAAGATCGCGACAGGGCAACCTACAATGAGCAGTTCTTC
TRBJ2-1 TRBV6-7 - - CASPPGHEVYNEQFF TGTGCCAGCCCTCCGGGACATGAAGTGTACAATGAGCAGTTCTTC
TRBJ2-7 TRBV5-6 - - CASSFQGKGEQYF TGTGCCAGCAGCTTTCAGGGAAAGGGCGAGCAGTACTTC
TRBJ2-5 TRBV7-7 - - CASSPSPGETQYF TGTGCCAGCAGCCCCAGCCCCGGGGAGACCCAGTACTTC
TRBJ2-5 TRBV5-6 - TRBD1 CASSWDSEETQYF TGTGCCAGCAGCTGGGACAGTGAAGAGACCCAGTACTTC